The 2 T cell receptor beta chains in this list originate from one sample, sequenced in a study of cytomegalovirus exposure and HLA in healthy donors (dated by TCRdb to 2016 to 2017). Library method: the immunoSEQ multiplex PCR assay. A mixture of 60 forward primers for TCR Vbeta segments and 13 reverse primers for TCR Jbeta segments was used in the multiplex PCR. TCRdb stores this immuneACCESS table with in-frame sequences only. Part of the clones is absent; in the studies checked, under half of the shortfall reflects unresolved V genes, and no reason is known for the rest. For this sample the table gives 80,000 or so clones, of which roughly four fifths were detected only once. About 12% of the sample comes from the top ten. Sequences were obtained from PBMCs. The origin of the receptors is a male donor in good health and CMV-seropositive.

The chain joins TRBV4-3 to TRBJ1-3; D is possibly TRBD1 (5 bases). This CDR3 has 16 amino acids. Trimming took 0 bases from V and 0 from J, leaving 9 bases between them. Germline V gene data show CDR1 as LGHNA and CDR2 as YSLEER. In DNA form, the CDR3 reads TGCGCCAGCAGCCAAGAAGGGGAATACTCTGGAAACACCATATATTTT. Translating it yields CASSQEGEYSGNTIYF.

This chain connects TRBV7-2 to TRBJ2-3; 11 bases agree with TRBD2. V was pared by 1 base and J by 4 bases, with 10 bases of the junction left unmatched. The CDR3 contains 18 residues. Germline CDR1 reads SGHTA; CDR2 reads FQGNSA. The CDR3: CASSLGPGTSGLADTQYF. The CDR3, as DNA: TGTGCCAGCAGCTTAGGACCTGGGACTAGCGGTCTGGCAGATACGCAGTATTTT.